Presented here are 7 T cell receptor beta chains from one specimen sequenced in a study of T cell repertoires in cytomegalovirus infection. One entry per CDR3 protein, called by TCRdb with MiXCR from the reads. This table holds some 560,000 distinct CDR3 sequences, about 40% found once. The antigens for these receptors are not known. This sample comprised cultured PBMCs, obtained from culture after CMV antigen stimulation. These TCRs come from a human donor in good health (CMV status not recorded). Some clones in this sample may be carry-over from other donors' samples.

This rearrangement joins TRBV7-2 to TRBJ2-1; D gene ambiguous. Germline CDR1 is SGHTA and CDR2 is FQGNSA. This CDR3 is built from 15 residues. With 1 base removed from V and 6 bases from J, the gap between germline ends came to 13 bases. The CDR3 loop reads CASSLGSGPANEQFF. DNA of the CDR3: TGTGCCAGCAGCTTAGGGTCCGGCCCTGCCAATGAGCAGTTCTTC.

The chain joins TRBV6-1 to TRBJ1-2; a weak D match, TRBD1 (6 bases). Deletions cut 8 bases from V and 5 bases from J, with 21 bases between. This CDR3 contains 15 residues. Germline V gives CDR1 MNHNS, CDR2 SASEGT. The CDR3 coding sequence is TGTGCCAGCGAGGGGGGGGCTTGGCTTGGATATGGCTACACCTTC. Translated, it gives CASEGGAWLGYGYTF.

In this sample, this clonotype turned up a few times. CDR3 loop: CASSPPPSGENTEAFF. The CDR3 DNA reads TGCGCCAGCAGCCCACCCCCCAGTGGGGAGAACACTGAAGCTTTCTTT. V usage is TRBV4-1 and J usage is TRBJ1-1; D call uncertain. V gave up 4 bases and J gave up 1 base, with 16 bases separating them. This CDR3 region has 16 residues. Germline CDR1 is MGHRA and CDR2 is YSYEKL.

The rearrangement uses TRBV6-5 and TRBJ2-1; D might be TRBD2 (6 bases). Deletions cut 2 bases from V and 14 bases from J, with 16 bases between. Germline-derived CDR1 and CDR2 are MNHEY and SVGAGI. This CDR3 is 13 amino acids long. CDR3: CASSYPPREREFF. The CDR3, as DNA: TGTGCCAGCAGTTACCCCCCCCGGGAGCGGGAGTTCTTC.

This clonotype appeared a few times. The chain joins TRBV6-5 to TRBJ2-7, with TRBD2 identical over 8 bases. V shed 0 bases and J 2 bases; nucleotides not matched to a gene: 12. The CDR3 runs to 18 residues. Germline-derived CDR1 and CDR2 are MNHEY and SVGAGI. CDR3 loop: CASSYSGSGDGSAYEQYF. The DNA for the CDR3 is TGTGCCAGCAGTTACTCGGGTAGCGGGGATGGCTCGGCCTACGAGCAGTACTTC.

The rearrangement uses TRBV6-8 and TRBJ1-3; D is unclear. With 6 bases removed from V and 10 bases from J, the gap between germline ends came to 16 bases. The germline CDR1 and CDR2 sequences are MNHGY and SAAAGT. This CDR3 is 13 amino acids long. Here the CDR3 reads CASRVGPAGTIYF. CDR3 bases: TGTGCCAGCAGAGTCGGTCCGGCGGGTACCATATATTTT.

This clonotype was seen at least ten times. V and J are TRBV7-2 and TRBJ1-5; D call uncertain. The V and J ends lost 3 bases and 11 bases respectively, with 17 bases between them. Germline CDR1 reads SGHTA; CDR2 reads FQGNSA. This CDR3 has 14 amino acids. This chain's CDR3 is CASSLTAIDSSQHF. The CDR3 DNA is TGTGCCAGCAGCTTGACCGCGATTGATAGTTCCCAGCATTTT.